Included here is one T cell receptor beta chain sequence, with context. The target antigen is unknown. From blood CD8+ and CD4+ T cells, TCR beta sequences were generated. It was negative isolation that provided the CD8+ and CD4+ T cells, whereas TEMRA cells were enriched by FACS. The RNA, 0.5 to 1 ug, was put through reverse transcription using random hexamers. An immunoSEQ multiplex PCR generated amplified TCR beta CDR3 products spanning 54 Vbeta and 13 Jbeta. TCRdb fed the immunoSEQ multiplex PCR reads into MiXCR, producing one record per CDR3 protein. This table has under 200,000 distinct CDR3 sequences, approximately 93% appearing once. The sample is drawn from a study of CD8 T cells in Susac syndrome. Study findings and constraints: The study recognized that the number of individuals in its TCR sequencing and HLA analysis was relatively small.

The CDR3 runs 17 residues. V was clipped by 4 bases and J by 6 bases; unmatched bases: 11. Germline CDR1 is SGDLS and CDR2 is YYNGEE. V is TRBV9 and J is TRBJ1-6, with 9 bases matching TRBD1. Material for sequencing was CD4+ T cells from PBMCs. The receptor was derived from a human donor in good health. DNA of the CDR3: TGTGCCAGCAGCCAACAGACCGGGACAGGGCTTAATTCACCCCTCCACTTT. Translating gives CASSQQTGTGLNSPLHF.